This T cell receptor (beta chain) was recovered during a study of blood T cell repertoires in COVID-19. In the study overall: Samples of COVID-19 (acute and convalescent) were obtained from the United States, Italy and Spain.

As handled by the study authors: Estimated nucleated cell counts came from reference gene primer amplification. The repertoire was sequenced with immunoSEQ multiplex PCR; TCRdb's copy has only in-frame clones and lacks some. V and J calls and clone size are copied from that table; D and trimming were computed from the DNA. Among 250,000 to 350,000 clones, over 75% were seen once, and the ten largest hold 9% to 9.5%. The CDR3 runs to 14 residues. V lost 7 bases and J lost 4, with 13 bases in between. Germline assignment: CDR1 SGHVS and CDR2 FQNEAQ. This rearrangement joins TRBV7-8 to TRBJ2-2; D is possibly TRBD2 (6 bases). The clonotype was recovered from a man aged 18 to 29 with active or convalescent COVID-19. Input material: peripheral blood. This CDR3 reads CASILSGFTGELFF. Written as DNA, the CDR3 is TGTGCCAGCATCCTCAGCGGGTTCACCGGGGAGCTGTTTTTT.